This is a list of T cell receptor beta chains from one sample in a study of OX40 agonist ivuxolimab in advanced cancers. TCRdb keeps only in-frame clones here, not all; method: immunoSEQ multiplex PCR. The sample includes fewer than 45,000 clones, 74% of them seen just once. The sequences come from CD4+ or CD8+ T cells sorted from blood, collected in a trial of the OX40 agonist ivuxolimab. The receptors shown here come from an adult with an advanced solid tumor such as melanoma, head and neck, liver or kidney cancer. CDR3s include the opening cysteine and the closing phenylalanine or tryptophan. A D gene is named only where the DNA matches it firmly. The size field is filled for only some rows; it gives once, few, many or a size class.

TRBV30	13	TRBJ2-1	NA	NA	CAWSVRANNEQFF	TGTGCCTGGAGTGTAAGGGCTAACAATGAGCAGTTCTTC
TRBV10-3	14	TRBJ1-1	NA	TRBD1	CAISERTGGNEAFF	TGTGCCATCAGTGAGCGAACAGGGGGCAATGAAGCTTTCTTT
TRBV19	14	TRBJ1-6	hyperexpanded	NA	CASSSDRINSPLHF	TGTGCCAGTAGTAGCGACAGGATCAATTCACCCCTCCACTTT
TRBV6-5	11	TRBJ1-1	few	NA	CASSYLEEAFF	TGTGCCAGCAGTTACCTTGAAGAAGCTTTCTTT
TRBV5-1	12	TRBJ2-7	NA	NA	CASSSTTYEQYF	TGCGCCAGCAGCAGTACAACCTACGAGCAGTACTTC
TRBV23-1	16	TRBJ1-5	NA	NA	CAQSLAGAGGNQPQHF	TGCGCCCAGTCCCTGGCAGGGGCGGGAGGCAATCAGCCCCAGCATTTT
TRBV29-1	13	TRBJ2-7	NA	TRBD1	CSVARGLYYEQYF	TGCAGCGTTGCCAGGGGGCTTTACTACGAGCAGTACTTC
TRBV6-1	13	TRBJ1-2	NA	NA	CASSESTGDGYTF	TGTGCCAGCAGTGAATCAACAGGAGATGGCTACACCTTC
TRBV7-9	12	TRBJ1-2	few	NA	CASGGGTYGYTF	TGTGCCAGCGGAGGGGGGACCTATGGCTACACCTTC
TRBV30	15	TRBJ1-1	few	TRBD1	CAWRSRDRGSAEAFF	TGTGCCTGGAGGAGTCGGGACAGGGGGAGCGCTGAAGCTTTCTTT
TRBV13	16	TRBJ2-3	NA	TRBD2	CASSLVPSGGPDTQYF	TGTGCCAGCAGCTTAGTCCCTAGCGGGGGGCCAGATACGCAGTATTTT
TRBV10-2	13	TRBJ1-1	once	NA	CASRRERNTEAFF	TGCGCCAGCAGGCGGGAGAGGAACACTGAAGCTTTCTTT
TRBV6-5	13	TRBJ1-2	NA	NA	CASSETENYGYTF	TGTGCCAGCAGTGAGACAGAAAACTATGGCTACACCTTC
TRBV28	15	TRBJ1-2	NA	TRBD1	CASSTPGQGFDGYTF	TGTGCCAGCAGTACTCCGGGACAGGGGTTCGATGGCTACACCTTC
TRBV30	11	TRBJ2-7	NA	NA	CAWSGVSEQYF	TGTGCCTGGAGTGGAGTGAGCGAGCAGTACTTC
TRBV20-1	11	TRBJ1-1	once	TRBD1	CSARTGRVAFF	TGCAGTGCCCGGACAGGGAGGGTAGCTTTCTTT
TRBV7-2	12	TRBJ1-3	NA	NA	CASSRTGGAIYF	TGTGCCAGCAGCAGAACGGGGGGCGCCATATATTTT
TRBV5-1	14	TRBJ1-1	NA	NA	CASSLVQMNTEAFF	TGCGCCAGCAGCTTGGTTCAGATGAACACTGAAGCTTTCTTT
TRBV19	15	TRBJ1-2	NA	TRBD1	CASTNPPTGEYGYTF	TGTGCCAGTACCAACCCCCCGACAGGGGAATATGGCTACACCTTC
TRBV10-1	16	TRBJ1-5	NA	NA	CASLPGRNVGYQPQHF	TGCGCCAGCTTACCCGGACGGAACGTAGGCTACCAGCCCCAGCATTTT
TRBV7-9	15	TRBJ1-1	NA	NA	CASSLRTAMNTEAFF	TGTGCCAGCAGCCTCCGGACAGCTATGAACACTGAAGCTTTCTTT
TRBV23-1	17	TRBJ1-6	NA	NA	CASSQWGTVKYNSPLHF	TGCGCCAGCAGTCAATGGGGAACGGTAAAGTATAATTCACCCCTCCACTTT
TRBV2	17	TRBJ1-2	once	TRBD1	CASSEGRRQGKNHGYTF	TGTGCCAGCAGTGAGGGGCGGAGACAGGGGAAAAATCATGGCTACACCTTC
TRBV19	14	TRBJ2-3	NA	NA	CASSISLASDTQYF	TGTGCCAGTAGTATAAGTCTGGCTTCGGATACGCAGTATTTT
TRBV4-1	14	TRBJ1-4	NA	NA	CASSQNGRNEKLFF	TGCGCCAGCAGCCAGAACGGCCGAAATGAAAAACTGTTTTTT
TRBV28	14	TRBJ2-7	NA	TRBD1	CASRGQGNSYEQYF	TGTGCCAGCAGGGGACAGGGGAATTCCTACGAGCAGTACTTC
TRBV28	13	TRBJ1-2	NA	NA	CASRRDGPYGYTF	TGTGCCAGCAGGCGGGACGGACCCTATGGCTACACCTTC
TRBV7-8	14	TRBJ1-2	few	NA	CASSLVQGNYGYTF	TGTGCCAGCAGCTTAGTGCAAGGAAACTATGGCTACACCTTC
TRBV7-9	15	TRBJ1-6	once	TRBD1	CASSRGTGMDSPLHF	TGTGCCAGCAGCCGGGGGACAGGGATGGATTCACCCCTCCACTTT
TRBV6-5	11	TRBJ2-5	NA	NA	CASSYQETQYF	TGTGCCAGCAGCTATCAAGAGACCCAGTACTTC
TRBV5-8	15	TRBJ1-1	NA	NA	CASSLARRDLMRTFF	TGTGCCAGCAGCTTAGCCCGACGCGACCTGATGAGAACTTTCTTT
TRBV11-1	13	TRBJ2-3	NA	NA	CASSLRDISTQYF	TGTGCCAGCAGCCTCCGGGACATTTCCACGCAGTATTTT
TRBV30	15	TRBJ1-6	NA	NA	CAWSVKDRDNSPLHF	TGTGCCTGGAGTGTAAAGGACCGAGATAATTCACCCCTCCACTTT
TRBV7-3	14	TRBJ2-3	NA	NA	CASTEGGRTDTQYF	TGTGCCAGCACCGAAGGCGGCCGGACAGATACGCAGTATTTT
TRBV6-5	15	TRBJ1-1	few	NA	CASSSGGRGNTEAFF	TGTGCCAGCAGTTCGGGGGGGCGAGGGAACACTGAAGCTTTCTTT
TRBV19	13	TRBJ2-1	NA	TRBD2	CASSETSGNEQFF	TGTGCCAGTAGTGAGACTAGCGGCAATGAGCAGTTCTTC
TRBV5-1	13	TRBJ1-1	NA	TRBD1	CASSLGTGPEAFF	TGCGCCAGCAGCCTGGGGACAGGGCCTGAAGCTTTCTTT
TRBV5-6	16	TRBJ1-2	few	TRBD1	CASSLGPRQGVGGYTF	TGTGCCAGCAGCTTGGGGCCGCGACAGGGCGTCGGTGGCTACACCTTC
TRBV6-5	13	TRBJ1-2	NA	NA	CASSPGENYGYTF	TGTGCCAGCAGCCCCGGGGAGAACTATGGCTACACCTTC